Following are 20 T cell receptor beta chains from one sample sequenced in a study of cytomegalovirus exposure and HLA in healthy donors. Primers included in the PCR were 60 Vbeta and 13 Jbeta primers. TCRdb's table, derived via immunoSEQ multiplex PCR, lists solely in-frame clones and lacks some. Among roughly 69,000 clones, approximately 70% were seen once, and the ten largest hold 14%. Sequenced input: PBMCs. These receptors were taken from a male donor in good health and CMV-seropositive.

This chain connects TRBV7-8 to TRBJ1-2; the D gene is possibly TRBD1 (5 bases). Germline V gene data show CDR1 as SGHVS and CDR2 as FQNEAQ. V lost 7 bases to trimming and J lost 0 bases, with 18 bases between them. The CDR3 length is 16 residues. The CDR3 nucleotides read TGTGCCAGCAACTCCGGAACAGGCAGTCCTAACTATGGCTACACCTTC. Protein product: CASNSGTGSPNYGYTF.

This chain connects TRBV30 to TRBJ1-1; perhaps TRBD1 as D (5 bases). CDR1 GTSNPN and CDR2 SVGIG come from the germline V gene (reference sequence). The CDR3 covers 14 residues. With 2 bases removed from V and 4 bases from J, the gap between germline ends came to 14 bases. This CDR3 is CAWSTWRGGTEAFF. CDR3 sequence (DNA): TGTGCCTGGAGTACCTGGCGGGGGGGCACTGAAGCTTTCTTT.

V and J are TRBV27 and TRBJ2-7; D gene ambiguous. The CDR3 consists of 15 residues. The V and J ends lost 4 bases and 6 bases respectively, with 19 bases between them. Per the germline V gene, CDR1 is MNHEY and CDR2 is SMNVEV (reference sequence). In DNA, the CDR3 is TGTGCCAGCAGTTACACACCTCGCCCAACCCCCGAGCAGTACTTC. This sequence encodes CASSYTPRPTPEQYF.

The gene calls are TRBV18 and TRBJ1-5; D gene ambiguous. V was clipped by 6 bases and J by 1 base, with 10 bases between them. The CDR3 spans 14 residues. CDR1 and CDR2 from the germline V gene are KGHSH and LQKENI. This CDR3 is CASSPRWSNQPQHF. The CDR3 nucleotides read TGTGCCAGCTCCCCGAGATGGAGCAATCAGCCCCAGCATTTT.

The chain carries TRBV9 and TRBJ2-3; 8 bases are shared with TRBD1. Germline assignment: CDR1 SGDLS and CDR2 YYNGEE. V lost 3 bases to trimming and J lost 6 bases; unmatched junction nucleotides: 6. The CDR3 loop spans 14 amino acids. The CDR3 region is CASSDGQGGDTQYF. In DNA form, the CDR3 reads TGTGCCAGCAGCGATGGACAGGGTGGCGATACGCAGTATTTT.

The genes are TRBV7-2 and TRBJ1-2; D perhaps matches TRBD1 (6 bases). The CDR3 sequence is 17 residues long. V was pared by 5 bases and J by 2 bases, with 21 bases between. Germline CDR1 SGHTA, CDR2 FQGNSA. CDR3 coding DNA: TGTGCCAGCAGCCCATCTATAGGACAGAAAATAAACTATGGCTACACCTTC. It encodes CASSPSIGQKINYGYTF.

The CDR3 DNA follows: TGCGCCAGCAGCCAAGGGCTTGACAGGGTAGGTCGAGAGACCCAGTACTTC. Translating gives CASSQGLDRVGRETQYF. The chain combines TRBV4-3 with TRBJ2-5; 7 positions match TRBD1. The length of the CDR3 is 17 residues. In germline, CDR1 is LGHNA, CDR2 YSLEER. Trimming took 1 base from V and 4 from J; bases not matched to a gene: 12.

This clone is classed as large. Within the sample, other DNA sequences also encode this same CDR3. The CDR3 loop is CASSIGRGGYEQYF. CDR3 nucleotide sequence: TGTGCCAGTAGTATAGGCAGGGGTGGCTACGAGCAGTACTTC. The chain joins TRBV19 to TRBJ2-7; perhaps TRBD1 as D (6 bases). The CDR3 is 14 residues long. The germline gives CDR1 LNHDA, CDR2 SQIVND (reference sequence). Trimming stripped 1 base from V and 3 bases from J, with 10 bases between.

The rearrangement links TRBV12-5 to TRBJ2-7, with 8 bases matching TRBD1. V shed 5 bases and J 9 bases; nucleotides not matched to a gene: 15. This CDR3 has 15 residues. CDR1 is LGHNT and CDR2 is FRNRAP in the germline V gene. CDR3 nucleotides: TGTGCTAGTGGTCTCTCGACAGGGGCCATATTTGGGCAGTACTTC. This codes for CASGLSTGAIFGQYF.

The chain carries TRBV11-2 and TRBJ2-7; 7 nucleotides agree with TRBD2. Trimming removed 4 bases from V and 4 bases from J; junction bases left unmatched: 10. This CDR3 region has 15 residues. In germline, CDR1 is SGHAT, CDR2 FQNNGV. The CDR3 nucleotides read TGTGCCAGCAGCTATAGAGCGGGAAAGTTTTACGAGCAGTACTTC. Translating it yields CASSYRAGKFYEQYF. Full variable domain (remainder filled in from reference TRBV11-2 and TRBJ2-7): EAGVAQSPRYKIIEKRQSVAFWCNPISGHATLYWYQQILGQGPKLLIQFQNNGVVDDSQLPKDRFSAERLKGVDSTLKIQPAKLEDSAVYLCASSYRAGKFYEQYFGPGTRLTVT.

The rearrangement uses TRBV11-2 and TRBJ2-1, with TRBD2 matching 7 bases. The V gene's germline CDR1 is SGHAT and CDR2 FQNNGV. CDR3 size: 16 residues. With 2 bases clipped from V and 1 base from J, the junction kept 5 bases outside the gene matches. CDR3 sequence: CASSLSASGSYNEQFF. The CDR3 region has the DNA TGTGCCAGCAGCTTATCGGCTAGCGGTTCCTACAATGAGCAGTTCTTC.

This clone was seen more than once but under ten times. The V gene is TRBV7-8, the J gene TRBJ1-6; D remains unclear. The germline V gene has CDR1 SGHVS and CDR2 FQNEAQ. V was cut by 2 bases and J by 7 bases, with 3 bases left in between. The CDR3 loop spans 12 amino acids. CDR3 nucleotides: TGTGCCAGCAGCTTATCAAATTCACCCCTCCACTTT. Protein: CASSLSNSPLHF.

The V gene is TRBV30, the J gene TRBJ2-6; 12 bases are a match to TRBD1. This CDR3 is built from 16 residues. CDR1 GTSNPN and CDR2 SVGIG come from the germline V gene (reference sequence). The trim removed 8 bases at V and 3 bases at J, leaving 8 bases unmatched. The CDR3 bases are TGTGCCGGAACCGGGACAGGGGGCTTTGGGGCCAACGTCCTGACTTTC. Its translation: CAGTGTGGFGANVLTF.

Only a few counts were recorded for this clone. The CDR3 bases are TGTGCCAGCAGCGTTCAAGGGGACAGAGGGTCACCCCTCCACTTT. Translating it yields CASSVQGDRGSPLHF. V gene TRBV9 combines with J gene TRBJ1-6, with TRBD1 matching 7 bases. This CDR3 has 15 residues. With 2 bases clipped from V and 10 bases from J, the junction kept 9 bases outside the gene matches. Germline values: CDR1 SGDLS, CDR2 YYNGEE.

This chain uses TRBV5-1 with TRBJ2-1, with 12 bases that match TRBD1. V gave up 1 base and J gave up 1 base; unmatched junction bases: 6. Looked up from germline, CDR1 is SGHRS and CDR2 is YFSETQ. CDR3 length equals 18 residues. In DNA form, the CDR3 reads TGCGCCAGCAGCTTGTGGGACAGGGGGCTTAGTTCCTACAATGAGCAGTTCTTC. Its protein product is CASSLWDRGLSSYNEQFF.

This rearrangement joins TRBV5-1 to TRBJ2-3, with TRBD2 identical over 9 bases. CDR3 length equals 15 residues. With V trimmed by 4 bases and J by 4 bases, 7 bases remained unmatched. The V gene's germline CDR1 is SGHRS and CDR2 YFSETQ. CDR3 region: CASSVGRGGADTQYF. CDR3 nucleotides: TGCGCCAGCAGCGTGGGGCGGGGGGGGGCAGATACGCAGTATTTT. The variable domain in full, with the rest retrieved from reference TRBV5-1 and TRBJ2-3, is KAGVTQTPRYLIKTRGQQVTLSCSPISGHRSVSWYQQTPGQGLQFLFEYFSETQRNKGNFPGRFSGRQFSNSRSEMNVSTLELGDSALYLCASSVGRGGADTQYFGPGTRLTVL.

The chain couples TRBV7-9 to TRBJ2-1; D remains unclear. This CDR3 has 13 amino acids. V was cut by 6 bases and J by 2 bases, with 8 bases left in between. Germline CDR1 and CDR2: SEHNR and FQNEAQ (reference sequence). Here the CDR3 DNA reads TGTGCCAGCAGTAGCACAACCTACAATGAGCAGTTCTTC. As protein: CASSSTTYNEQFF. Together with reference TRBV7-9 and TRBJ2-1, the CDR3 gives the full variable domain: DTGVSQNPRHKITKRGQNVTFRCDPISEHNRLYWYRQTLGQGPEFLTYFQNEAQLEKSRLLSDRFSAERPKGSFSTLEIQRTEQGDSAMYLCASSSTTYNEQFFGPGTRLTVL.

This chain uses TRBV27 with TRBJ1-5; a weak D match, TRBD1 (5 bases). V lost 5 bases and J 9 bases, leaving 11 bases between the germline ends. Germline V CDR1 and CDR2: MNHEY, SMNVEV (reference sequence). The CDR3 is made up of 12 amino acids. In nucleotides, the CDR3 is TGTGCCAGCAGTCCCGGGGGGGGGCCCCAGCATTTT. Translated: CASSPGGGPQHF.

The chain combines TRBV11-2 with TRBJ2-5; D gene unclear. The J call may be incorrect, as the DNA end agrees better with TRBJ2-7. Germline V gives CDR1 SGHAT, CDR2 FQNNGV. The CDR3 spans 15 residues. The CDR3 DNA reads TGTGCCAGCAGCTTAATCTCCAGCAGTCACTACGAGCAGTACTTC. As protein: CASSLISSSHYEQYF.

This clone was found a few times. The chain couples TRBV29-1 to TRBJ2-5, with D unresolved. The germline V gene has CDR1 SQVTM and CDR2 ANQGSEA. With 4 bases removed from V and 4 bases from J, the gap between germline ends came to 10 bases. The CDR3 spans 12 residues. CDR3: CSVVPGAETQYF. The CDR3 region has the DNA TGCAGCGTTGTCCCGGGTGCAGAGACCCAGTACTTC.